This is a list of T cell receptor beta chains from one sample in a study of shared T cell receptors in the human thymus. Profiled with immunoSEQ multiplex PCR; TCRdb holds only in-frame clones, not every one. The sample lists hundreds of thousands of clones, 80% to 90% occurring once. These same records also appear under a second study, on human thymus T cells.

The sample was thymocytes. These receptors were collected from a girl under three years old with a congenital heart defect. The CDR3 runs from the conserved cysteine through the conserved F or W. D genes are given only for firm matches. Size is omitted from some rows. Given values are once, few, many or a class for expanded clones.

D | J | V | size | DNA | CDR3
TRBD2 | TRBJ2-1 | TRBV14 | . | TGTGCCAGCAGCCAAGATGGGAGCGGGGGGGCGAATGAGCAGTTCTTC | CASSQDGSGGANEQFF
TRBD2 | TRBJ2-7 | TRBV10-1 | . | TGCGCCAGCAGTGGTAGCGGGGCCCAAAAACCTTACGAGCAGTACTTC | CASSGSGAQKPYEQYF
TRBD2 | TRBJ2-7 | TRBV5-8 | . | TGTGCCAGCAGCTTGGGGGGGGGATTCGAGCAGTACTTC | CASSLGGGFEQYF
TRBD1 | TRBJ1-2 | TRBV5-6 | . | TGTGCCAGCAGCCCAGGGGGAAGAGGCGGCTACACCTTC | CASSPGGRGGYTF
. | TRBJ1-2 | TRBV4-1 | once | TGCGCCAGCAGCCAAGATTGTCGGGCAGAGGCGGGGGGCTACACCTTC | CASSQDCRAEAGGYTF
. | TRBJ2-7 | TRBV4-3 | once | TGCGCCAGCAGCCATGGCAGGGTAGGTCGCGAGCAGTACTTC | CASSHGRVGREQYF
. | TRBJ1-2 | TRBV29-1 | . | TGCAGCGTTGGCATGGGTGGGAGCCATACTAACTATGGCTACACCTTC | CSVGMGGSHTNYGYTF
TRBD2 | TRBJ2-7 | TRBV7-6 | . | TGTGCCAGCAGTTTAAAGGCGGGGGGATCCTACGAGCAGTACTTC | CASSLKAGGSYEQYF
TRBD2 | TRBJ2-7 | TRBV4-2 | . | TGTGCCAGCAGCCAAGGAATAGCGGGCGAACCCTACGAGCAGTACTTC | CASSQGIAGEPYEQYF
TRBD1 | TRBJ1-1 | TRBV7-6 | . | TGTGCCAGCAGCCCAGGGGGACCCGGCTGGGGCACTGAAGCTTTCTTT | CASSPGGPGWGTEAFF
. | TRBJ2-2 | TRBV25-1 | . | TGTGCCAGCAGATTACAGGGAAGCACCGGGGAGCTGTTTTTT | CASRLQGSTGELFF
. | TRBJ1-1 | TRBV4-2 | . | TGTGCCAGCAGCCAAAAAGATAGGACAGATAGAGAAGCTTTCTTT | CASSQKDRTDREAFF